A selection of T cell receptor beta chains follows, all from one sample in a study of blood T cell repertoires in COVID-19. Assay used: immunoSEQ multiplex PCR; TCRdb lists only in-frame clones, some missing. The data show under 110,000 clones, 92% seen once. Sequenced material: peripheral blood. The receptors derive from a man aged 50 or older with active COVID-19. The CDR3 runs from the conserved cysteine through the conserved F or W. The D gene is left open where the match is weak. For some rows the clone size is stated as once, few or many, or as a class when expanded; others skip it.

abundance	v_gene	d_gene	len	j_gene	CDR3aa	CDR3nt
.	TRBV10-2	.	14	TRBJ2-3	CASSEQGRTDTQYF	TGCGCCAGCAGTGAACAGGGGAGGACAGATACGCAGTATTTT
.	TRBV6-5	TRBD1	12	TRBJ1-1	CASSWDRGESFF	TGTGCCAGCAGTTGGGACAGGGGTGAATCTTTCTTT
.	TRBV28	TRBD1	18	TRBJ1-1	CASSTYTPTGDTNTEAFF	TGTGCCAGCAGTACCTACACCCCCACAGGGGACACTAACACTGAAGCTTTCTTT
.	TRBV6-5	TRBD2	13	TRBJ2-7	CASSSEGLADLHF	TGTGCCAGCAGTTCGGAGGGGCTAGCGGACCTCCACTTC
.	TRBV6-5	TRBD2	14	TRBJ2-7	CASSQPGTTYEQYF	TGTGCCAGCAGTCAACCCGGGACTACCTACGAGCAGTACTTC
.	TRBV6-6	.	12	TRBJ1-5	CASSLDNQPQHF	TGTGCCAGCAGTTTAGACAATCAGCCCCAGCATTTT
.	TRBV30	TRBD1	17	TRBJ2-1	CANTRDRDIFSYNEQFF	TGTGCCAATACCCGGGACAGGGACATCTTCTCCTACAATGAGCAGTTCTTC
.	TRBV10-3	.	14	TRBJ2-7	CAISESSALYEQYF	TGTGCCATCAGTGAGTCGTCAGCGCTCTACGAGCAGTACTTC
.	TRBV28	TRBD1	17	TRBJ1-6	CASSLPPDRGGNSPLHF	TGTGCCAGCAGTTTACCCCCGGACAGGGGAGGCAATTCACCCCTCCACTTT
.	TRBV5-1	TRBD2	17	TRBJ2-2	CASSWSAGGSNTGELFF	TGCGCCAGCAGCTGGAGTGCGGGAGGGTCGAACACCGGGGAGCTGTTTTTT
.	TRBV5-1	TRBD2	16	TRBJ2-1	CASSLVPSGRGDEQFF	TGCGCCAGCAGCTTGGTTCCTAGCGGGAGAGGCGATGAGCAGTTCTTC
.	TRBV6-1	.	15	TRBJ1-5	CASSEGRSGNQPQHF	TGTGCCAGCAGTGAGGGGAGGTCAGGCAATCAGCCCCAGCATTTT
.	TRBV30	.	13	TRBJ1-2	CAWNLRDTSGYTF	TGTGCCTGGAATCTCCGGGACACCAGTGGCTACACCTTC
once	TRBV18	.	13	TRBJ2-5	CASSAGGQETQYF	TGTGCCAGCTCCGCCGGAGGTCAAGAGACCCAGTACTTC
.	TRBV5-1	.	15	TRBJ2-7	CASSLDRDTPYEQYF	TGCGCCAGCAGCTTGGACCGGGACACCCCCTACGAGCAGTACTTC
.	TRBV29-1	TRBD1	16	TRBJ2-2	CSVSKGAVANTGELFF	TGCAGCGTCTCCAAGGGGGCAGTAGCGAACACCGGGGAGCTGTTTTTT
.	TRBV12-1	.	14	TRBJ1-6	CPPPPRVSGSPLHF	TGCCCCCCCCCGCCCCGGGTGTCGGGTTCACCCCTCCACTTT
once	TRBV24-1	.	18	TRBJ2-6	CATPLRSKANSGANVLTF	TGTGCCACACCCCTAAGATCCAAAGCCAACTCTGGGGCCAACGTCCTGACTTTC
.	TRBV6-1	TRBD2	16	TRBJ2-7	CASSAYSAGASYEQYF	TGTGCCAGCAGTGCCTATTCGGCGGGAGCCTCCTACGAGCAGTACTTC
.	TRBV19	.	13	TRBJ1-2	CASQNREIRGYTF	TGTGCCAGTCAAAACAGGGAGATCAGGGGCTACACCTTC
once	TRBV6-5	.	14	TRBJ1-6	CASRVEGGNSPLHF	TGTGCCAGCAGAGTCGAGGGTGGTAATTCACCCCTCCACTTT
.	TRBV1	.	16	TRBJ2-1	CTSSPDTRGPYNEQFF	TGCACCAGCAGCCCCGATACAAGGGGCCCCTACAATGAGCAGTTCTTC
.	TRBV19	.	15	TRBJ2-6	CASKTDSSGANVLTF	TGTGCCAGTAAGACGGACAGCTCTGGGGCCAACGTCCTGACTTTC
.	TRBV28	.	15	TRBJ1-2	CASSSSTKSGAGYTF	TGTGCCAGCAGTTCCTCAACAAAATCAGGGGCGGGCTACACCTTC
.	TRBV12-3/TRBV12-4	.	13	TRBJ1-1	CASKKERQSGAFF	TGTGCCAGCAAGAAGGAACGACAGTCGGGAGCTTTCTTT
.	TRBV5-1	.	15	TRBJ1-6	CASSTDSFYNSPLHF	TGCGCCAGCAGCACTGACAGCTTTTATAATTCACCCCTCCACTTT
.	TRBV7-2	.	12	TRBJ1-2	CASSADRRGYTF	TGTGCCAGCAGCGCCGACAGGAGAGGCTACACCTTC
.	TRBV18	.	13	TRBJ2-3	CASSPPPRDTQYF	TGTGCCAGCTCACCACCCCCTAGAGATACGCAGTATTTT
once	TRBV27	.	15	TRBJ1-6	CASSFSGVANSPLHF	TGTGCCAGCAGTTTCTCGGGGGTGGCAAACTCACCCCTCCACTTT
once	TRBV19	TRBD1	15	TRBJ1-1	CASRRGQGLNTEAFF	TGTGCCAGTAGACGCGGACAGGGACTGAACACTGAAGCTTTCTTT
.	TRBV15	.	14	TRBJ1-1	CATAGRLSPPEAFF	TGTGCCACAGCTGGAAGACTCTCACCCCCTGAAGCTTTCTTT
.	TRBV27	.	13	TRBJ1-2	CASSLQGFYGYTF	TGTGCCAGCAGTTTGCAGGGGTTCTATGGCTACACCTTC
.	TRBV5-1	TRBD2	15	TRBJ2-1	CASSLDLASGGQKFF	TGCGCCAGCAGCTTGGATTTGGCTAGCGGGGGGCAGAAGTTCTTC
.	TRBV18	.	13	TRBJ2-7	CASSPSGLFEQYF	TGTGCCAGCTCACCGTCGGGGTTGTTTGAGCAGTACTTC
.	TRBV4-2	TRBD2	14	TRBJ2-7	CASSRASGSDEQYF	TGTGCCAGCAGCCGGGCTAGCGGGAGTGACGAGCAGTACTTC
once	TRBV5-8	.	14	TRBJ1-1	CASSLLGETGEAFF	TGTGCCAGCAGCTTGCTTGGGGAAACAGGTGAAGCTTTCTTT
.	TRBV7-9	.	12	TRBJ2-5	CASSLDGGTQYF	TGTGCCAGCAGCTTAGACGGCGGGACCCAGTACTTC